These 23 T cell receptor beta chains originate from one sample sequenced in a study of T cell responses to AZD1222 COVID-19 vaccine. This table comes from immunoSEQ multiplex PCR, and its TCRdb copy is limited to in-frame clones, with some not included. The sample has some 140,000 clones, around 93% seen once. The sample here was peripheral blood, taken on day 0 of AZD1222 vaccination. Receptors originate from an adult in good health.

The chain links TRBV21-1 to TRBJ1-5. TRBV21-1 is a pseudogene locus. This CDR3 is built from 14 residues. In DNA, the CDR3 is TGTGCCAGCACCTCCACAGCGGACAATCAGCCCCAGCATTTT. It is translated as CASTSTADNQPQHF.

This chain connects TRBV24-1 to TRBJ2-5; 11 nucleotides align to TRBD2. The V gene's germline CDR1 is KGHDR and CDR2 SFDVKD. V gave up 6 bases and J gave up 0 bases; unmatched junction bases: 2. The length of the CDR3 is 15 residues. For the CDR3, the DNA is TGTGCCACCAGTACTAGCGGGAGTGACCAAGAGACCCAGTACTTC. It codes for CATSTSGSDQETQYF.

This chain uses TRBV6-2 or TRBV6-3 with TRBJ1-1; D gene uncertain. Trimming stripped 2 bases from V and 1 base from J, with 5 bases between. CDR1 and CDR2 (germline): MNHEY, SVGEGT. The CDR3 runs to 13 residues. CDR3 DNA: TGTGCCAGCAGTTACGGTTCGAACACTGAAGCTTTCTTT. Its protein product is CASSYGSNTEAFF.

The chain has TRBV19 and TRBJ2-3; no firm D call. CDR1 and CDR2 from the germline V gene are LNHDA and SQIVND (reference sequence). The length of the CDR3 is 12 residues. The V gene lost 5 bases and the J gene lost 1 base, with 4 bases spanning the gap. CDR3 protein: CASSVGTDTQYF. In DNA, the CDR3 is TGTGCCAGTAGTGTGGGCACAGATACGCAGTATTTT. Full variable domain (missing parts from reference TRBV19 and TRBJ2-3): DGGITQSPKYLFRKEGQNVTLSCEQNLNHDAMYWYRQDPGQGLRLIYYSQIVNDFQKGDIAEGYSVSREKKESFPLTVTSAQKNPTAFYLCASSVGTDTQYFGPGTRLTVL.

J is TRBJ1-2 and V is TRBV28; D is ambiguous. CDR1 is MDHEN, CDR2 SYDVKM, per germline. The length of the CDR3 is 13 residues. V was pared by 6 bases and J by 1 base, with 9 bases between. CDR3 region: CASSFKSNYGYTF. CDR3 bases: TGTGCCAGCAGCTTCAAGAGTAACTATGGCTACACCTTC.

V and J are TRBV5-6 and TRBJ1-4; D is unclear. The CDR3 sequence is 11 residues long. Germline V gene data show CDR1 as SGHDT and CDR2 as YYEEEE. V was cut by 2 bases and J by 7 bases, with 3 bases left in between. The DNA for the CDR3 is TGTGCCAGCAGCTTTGGTGAAAAACTGTTTTTT. Amino acid sequence: CASSFGEKLFF.

The chain joins TRBV6-5 to TRBJ2-5; TRBD1 matches at 8 bases. The CDR3 has 14 residues. CDR1 MNHEY and CDR2 SVGAGI come from the germline V gene. V was pared by 6 bases and J by 2 bases, with 5 bases of the junction left unmatched. The CDR3 DNA reads as TGTGCCAGCAGCAGACAGGGGCTTCAAGAGACCCAGTACTTC. Protein product: CASSRQGLQETQYF.

This clone appeared once. The rearrangement joins TRBV11-3 to TRBJ2-1, with D hard to call. Trimming left V 5 bases short and J 3 bases short, with 2 bases between. In germline, CDR1 is SGHNT, CDR2 YENEEA. This CDR3 contains 11 residues. The CDR3: CASSDYNEQFF. The CDR3 nucleotides read TGTGCCAGCAGCGACTACAATGAGCAGTTCTTC.

The chain joins TRBV25-1 to TRBJ2-5; the match to TRBD2 covers 8 bases. Trimming cost V 5 bases and J 5 bases; bases outside gene matches: 7. In germline, CDR1 is MGHDK, CDR2 SYGVNS. The CDR3 totals 14 residues. CDR3 residues: CASSRRGVHETQYF. CDR3 bases: TGTGCCAGCAGTAGGCGGGGGGTACATGAGACCCAGTACTTC.

This sequence joins TRBV7-9 and TRBJ1-6; TRBD1 is a possible D gene (6 bases). V gave up 10 bases and J gave up 8 bases, with 18 bases separating them. The CDR3 sequence is 14 residues long. Germline assignment: CDR1 SEHNR and CDR2 FQNEAQ (reference sequence). CDR3 DNA: TGTGCCACCAATCTCCGGGACAAAGATTCACCCCTCCACTTT. Encoded protein: CATNLRDKDSPLHF.

This rearrangement joins TRBV12-5 to TRBJ1-2; the D gene is possibly TRBD1 (5 bases). The CDR3 consists of 14 residues. CDR1 is LGHNT, CDR2 FRNRAP, per germline. Between the trimmed V and J ends, which lost 2 bases and 4 bases, there was a span of 11 bases. CDR3: CASGLSGGSYGYTF. The CDR3 coding sequence is TGTGCTAGTGGTTTGTCGGGGGGTTCCTATGGCTACACCTTC.

The CDR3 bases are TGTGCCGGGGGTCGTAGCGGGGGTACAGATACGCAGTATTTT. This translates into CAGGRSGGTDTQYF. This chain joins TRBV28 and TRBJ2-3; 9 bases map to TRBD2. Germline lookup yields CDR1 MDHEN and CDR2 SYDVKM. CDR3 length: 14 amino acids. V lost 11 bases and J lost 3; bases outside the gene matches: 9.

This chain links TRBV5-4 with TRBJ2-1, with TRBD2 identical over 12 bases. V lost 4 bases, J lost 4 bases, and 3 bases stayed unmatched. Germline V gene lookup returns CDR1 SGHNT and CDR2 YYREEE (reference sequence). The CDR3 runs 15 residues. CDR3 in amino acids: CASSVTSGSYNEQFF. The CDR3 coding sequence is TGTGCCAGCAGCGTGACTAGCGGGAGTTACAATGAGCAGTTCTTC.

In this sample, this clone turned up once. The V call is TRBV4-3, the J call TRBJ1-3; D might be TRBD1 (5 bases). The germline V gene has CDR1 LGHNA and CDR2 YSLEER. There are 16 residues in the CDR3. V lost 4 bases and J 0 bases, leaving 13 bases between the germline ends. The CDR3 protein is CASSLGTAPSGNTIYF. CDR3 in DNA: TGCGCCAGCAGCCTCGGGACGGCACCCTCTGGAAACACCATATATTTT.

This chain uses TRBV3-1 (or the pseudogene TRBV3-2) with TRBJ2-2, with D perhaps TRBD2 (5 bases). The CDR3 length is 15 residues. Germline CDR1 LGHDT, CDR2 YNNKEL (reference sequence). Deletions cut 4 bases from V and 2 bases from J, with 11 bases between. This chain's CDR3 is CASSPLGSNTGELFF. Here the CDR3 DNA reads TGTGCCAGCAGCCCACTAGGGAGTAACACCGGGGAGCTGTTTTTT.

V usage is TRBV5-1 and J usage is TRBJ1-4; TRBD1 matches at 7 bases. From germline, CDR1 is SGHRS and CDR2 YFSETQ. CDR3 length: 14 residues. Trimming took 4 bases from V and 8 from J; bases not matched to a gene: 8. The CDR3 sequence: CASSRDSQEEKLFF. The DNA of the CDR3 is TGCGCCAGCAGCAGGGACAGCCAAGAAGAAAAACTGTTTTTT.

This chain uses TRBV2 with TRBJ1-1; TRBD1 might be the D (5 bases). V was shortened by 6 bases and J by 0 bases, with 14 bases between the two germline ends. Germline loops: CDR1 SNHLY, CDR2 FYNNEI. The length of the CDR3 is 15 residues. The CDR3 bases are TGTGCCAGCAGCCAAAGCGGGGCAATGAACACTGAAGCTTTCTTT. It encodes CASSQSGAMNTEAFF.

The J gene is TRBJ1-1, the V gene TRBV6-5; D is uncertain. V was clipped by 4 bases and J by 4 bases, with 13 bases between them. This CDR3 is 14 amino acids long. Germline CDR1 reads MNHEY; CDR2 reads SVGAGI. The CDR3 region has the DNA TGTGCCAGCAGTTCCTATATCAGAGGCACTGAAGCTTTCTTT. Amino acids: CASSSYIRGTEAFF.

The chain links TRBV5-1 to TRBJ2-7, with 12 bases that match TRBD2. Germline V gene data show CDR1 as SGHRS and CDR2 as YFSETQ. J gave up 2 bases and V 2 bases, and 8 bases lay outside the gene matches. The CDR3 has 17 residues. In nucleotides, the CDR3 is TGCGCCAGCAGCTTTCAGAGGACTAGCGGGATTCCCTACGAGCAGTACTTC. Translating it yields CASSFQRTSGIPYEQYF.

The chain combines TRBV7-9 with TRBJ1-2; 9 bases are a match to TRBD1. CDR3 size: 16 residues. Germline values: CDR1 SEHNR, CDR2 FQNEAQ (reference sequence). V dropped 5 bases and J dropped 7; count of bases not matched to a gene: 14. The CDR3 protein is CASSPNRDRVNGGYTF. The CDR3 DNA follows: TGTGCCAGCAGCCCTAACCGGGACAGGGTGAATGGTGGCTACACCTTC.

This clone was seen once. V usage is TRBV5-8 and J usage is TRBJ2-3; 7 bases fit TRBD2. The CDR3 runs 15 residues. With V trimmed by 1 base and J by 1 base, 3 bases remained unmatched. Germline V lookup: CDR1 SGHTS, CDR2 YDEGEE. CDR3 residues: CASSLRLAGTDTQYF. The CDR3 nucleotides are TGTGCCAGCAGCTTGCGCCTAGCGGGCACAGATACGCAGTATTTT.

This chain joins TRBV5-6 and TRBJ1-4, with TRBD1 as a possible D gene (5 bases). This CDR3 region has 14 residues. Germline CDR1 and CDR2: SGHDT and YYEEEE. The V end lost 1 base, the J end lost 8 bases, and 12 bases lay between the germline ends. In DNA, the CDR3 is TGTGCCAGCAGCTTGTGGGGCGGTGAGGAAAAACTGTTTTTT. Protein sequence: CASSLWGGEEKLFF.

This clone was recorded once. The chain combines TRBV7-8 with TRBJ1-6; TRBD1 agrees at 7 bases. CDR1 and CDR2 (germline): SGHVS, FQNEAQ. Trimming at V came to 3 bases and at J to 8 bases, leaving 7 bases not matched to a gene. The CDR3 runs to 15 residues. In DNA form, the CDR3 reads TGTGCCAGCAGCTTCCAGAGGACAGGTTATTCACCCCTCCACTTT. Translation gives CASSFQRTGYSPLHF.